This TCR beta chain was sequenced for a study of T cell responses to AZD1222 COVID-19 vaccine (dated by TCRdb to the early 2020s). Regarding the research as a whole: A total of 233 trial participants underwent TCR sequencing, of whom about 200 had received two doses of AZD1222 and 26 had received two doses of the MenACWY control vaccine. Trial participants were enrolled into age subgroups of 18-55, 56-69 and 70-plus years, which contained about 150, 28 and 57 TCR-sequenced participants, respectively.

The CDR3 regions of human TCRbeta chains were analyzed by immunosequencing. The study's processing was this. Repertoire TCRs were checked for matches against a reference library of SARS-CoV-2-specific TCRs that had been generated using the MIRA antigen-specificity platform. Breadth was defined as the fraction of unique TCRs that were SARS-CoV-2-associated, and depth was defined as the fraction of total T cells that were SARS-CoV-2-associated. Each spike-specific TCR was assigned to its reactive spike region and to a CD4 or CD8 class using the MIRA data. Log10-transformed breadth and depth values were compared by one-way ANOVA with Sidak's multiple comparisons tests. TCRdb provides this immuneACCESS table in a form limited to in-frame rearrangements. Some clones are lacking; in checked studies, under half of them reflect an unresolved V gene, and why the rest are absent is not known. V and J calls plus clone size are reproduced from that table; the DNA served to infer D and trimming. The sample contains over 120,000 clones, roughly 89% of them found a single time. 1.5% to 2% of the sample rests with the top ten.

From the cysteine through the phenylalanine, the CDR3 covers 15 amino acids. Kept here is only the CDR3 DNA, which spans 45 bases and is read in frame from base 1. Looking up the germline V gene yields CDR1 SGHRS and CDR2 YFSETQ. Trimming removed 0 bases from V and 4 bases from J, leaving 11 bases between the germline ends. The time point tag for this specimen amounts to: about 28 days (+/-7) after the second vaccine dose. AZD1222 recipients whose second dose came at about 4 weeks and those whose second dose came at about 12 weeks were combined into one group, since spike-specific TCR depth and breadth did not differ between the two schedules. The vaccinee samples were drawn from two UK trials, COV001 and COV002, one of which was a single-blind randomized controlled phase 2/3 trial testing AZD1222 (ChAdOx1 nCoV-19) in healthy adults. Trial participant PBMC samples were collected at day 0 and day 28 after the second dose for TCRbeta chain sequencing.

As to this clone: Its specific antigen is unknown. Base qualities are not recorded, but no much larger clone differs from it by a single base.

What the study reported, not specific to this receptor: The 56-69-year group was small, and its depth increase did not reach significance, likely because of low power. After two AZD1222 doses, both the breadth and the depth of spike-specific TCRs were significantly higher than at day 0 and than in MenACWY recipients. Reportedly, almost half of the unique spike-specific TCRs recognized epitopes lying outside the regions that are mutated in the B.1.351 and B.1.1.7 variants. Because no day 14 peak-response samples were available, the repertoires could be characterized only after the peak T cell response. The whole spike protein was spanned by vaccine-associated CD4 TCRs, and dominant responses were seen in regions 160-218 and 743-854. Conclusions about previously exposed vaccinees are limited, since just five to seven AZD1222 recipients were seropositive for SARS-CoV-2 at baseline. Participants were mostly white British, with more females than males. The authors suggested clonal diversity may have been underestimated.

This receptor chain uses TRBV5-1 and TRBJ1-3; there is no confident call for the D gene. The material was peripheral blood, obtained 28 days after the second AZD1222 dose. The sequence derives from an adult who received the AZD1222 COVID-19 vaccine. The DNA sequence is given as TGCGCCAGCAGCTTGGCCGGAGGTCAAGGAAACACCATATATTTT. This gives the protein CASSLAGGQGNTIYF.